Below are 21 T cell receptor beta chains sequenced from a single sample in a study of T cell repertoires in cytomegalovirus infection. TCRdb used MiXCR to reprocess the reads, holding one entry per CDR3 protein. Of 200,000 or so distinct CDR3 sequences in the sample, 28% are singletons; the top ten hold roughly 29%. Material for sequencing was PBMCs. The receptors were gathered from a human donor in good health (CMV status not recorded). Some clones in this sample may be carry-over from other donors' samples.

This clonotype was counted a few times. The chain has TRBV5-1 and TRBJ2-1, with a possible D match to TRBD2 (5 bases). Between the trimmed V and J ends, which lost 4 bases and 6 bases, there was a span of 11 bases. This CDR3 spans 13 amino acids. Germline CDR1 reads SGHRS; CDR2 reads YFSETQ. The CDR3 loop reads CASSPERINEQFF. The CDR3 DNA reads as TGCGCCAGCAGCCCCGAGCGGATCAATGAGCAGTTCTTC. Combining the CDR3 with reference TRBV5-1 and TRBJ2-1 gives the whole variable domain KAGVTQTPRYLIKTRGQQVTLSCSPISGHRSVSWYQQTPGQGLQFLFEYFSETQRNKGNFPGRFSGRQFSNSRSEMNVSTLELGDSALYLCASSPERINEQFFGPGTRLTVL.

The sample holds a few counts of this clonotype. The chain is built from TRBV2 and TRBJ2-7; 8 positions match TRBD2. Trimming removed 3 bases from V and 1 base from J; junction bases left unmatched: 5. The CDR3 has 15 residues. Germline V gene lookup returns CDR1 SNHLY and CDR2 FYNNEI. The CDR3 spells CASSEGSGESYEQYF. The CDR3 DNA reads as TGTGCCAGCAGTGAGGGTAGCGGGGAGTCCTACGAGCAGTACTTC.

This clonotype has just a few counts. CDR3 DNA sequence: TGTGCCAGCAGCACGACAGCGAACACCGGGGAGCTGTTTTTT. This sequence encodes CASSTTANTGELFF. This sequence joins TRBV7-6 and TRBJ2-2; D is possibly TRBD1 (5 bases). The germline V and J ends were trimmed by 5 bases and 0 bases, with 7 bases remaining between them. The germline gives CDR1 SGHVS, CDR2 FNYEAQ. This CDR3 has 14 residues.

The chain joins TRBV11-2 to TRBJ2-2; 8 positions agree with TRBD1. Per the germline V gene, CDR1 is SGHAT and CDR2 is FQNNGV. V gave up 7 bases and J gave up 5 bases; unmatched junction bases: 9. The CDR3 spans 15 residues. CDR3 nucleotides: TGTGCCAGCACCCTAGGGACAGGAGTTACCGGGGAGCTGTTTTTT. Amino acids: CASTLGTGVTGELFF.

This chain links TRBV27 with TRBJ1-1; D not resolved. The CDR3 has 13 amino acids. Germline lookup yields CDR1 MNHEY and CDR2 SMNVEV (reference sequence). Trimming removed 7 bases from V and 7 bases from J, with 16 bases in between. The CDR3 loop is CASNHNGVGEAFF. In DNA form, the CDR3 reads TGTGCCAGCAATCACAACGGGGTTGGTGAAGCTTTCTTT.

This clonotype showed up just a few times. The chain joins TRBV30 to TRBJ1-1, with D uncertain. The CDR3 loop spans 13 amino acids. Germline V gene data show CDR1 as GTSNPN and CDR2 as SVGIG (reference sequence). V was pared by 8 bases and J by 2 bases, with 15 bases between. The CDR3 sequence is CAGRVWGNTEAFF. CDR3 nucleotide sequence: TGTGCCGGTCGCGTTTGGGGAAACACTGAAGCTTTCTTT.

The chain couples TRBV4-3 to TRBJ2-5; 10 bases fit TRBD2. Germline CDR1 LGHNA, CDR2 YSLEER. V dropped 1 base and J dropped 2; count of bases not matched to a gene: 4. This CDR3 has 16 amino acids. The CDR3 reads CASSQALAGEQETQYF. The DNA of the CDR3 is TGCGCCAGCAGCCAAGCTCTAGCGGGGGAGCAAGAGACCCAGTACTTC.

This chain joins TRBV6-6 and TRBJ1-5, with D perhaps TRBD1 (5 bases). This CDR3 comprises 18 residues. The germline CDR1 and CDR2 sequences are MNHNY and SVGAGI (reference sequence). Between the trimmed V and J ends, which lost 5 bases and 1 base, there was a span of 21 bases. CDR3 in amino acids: CASSPIRDVAGSNQPQHF. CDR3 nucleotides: TGTGCCAGCAGTCCAATACGGGACGTTGCGGGGAGCAATCAGCCCCAGCATTTT.

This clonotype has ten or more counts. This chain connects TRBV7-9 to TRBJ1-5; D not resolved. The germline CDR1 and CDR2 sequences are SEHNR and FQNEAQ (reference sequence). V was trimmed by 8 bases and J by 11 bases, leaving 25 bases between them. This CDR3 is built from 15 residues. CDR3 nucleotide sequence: TGTGCCAGCGCTGCGTCTGGCGGAGCCAATCTAGCCCAGCATTTT. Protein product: CASAASGGANLAQHF.

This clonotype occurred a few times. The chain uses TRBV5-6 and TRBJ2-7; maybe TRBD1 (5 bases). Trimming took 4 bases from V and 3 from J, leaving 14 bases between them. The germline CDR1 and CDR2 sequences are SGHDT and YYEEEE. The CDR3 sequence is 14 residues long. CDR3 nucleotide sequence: TGTGCCAGCAGCCCCGGAACAGGAATCTACGAGCAGTACTTC. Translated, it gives CASSPGTGIYEQYF.

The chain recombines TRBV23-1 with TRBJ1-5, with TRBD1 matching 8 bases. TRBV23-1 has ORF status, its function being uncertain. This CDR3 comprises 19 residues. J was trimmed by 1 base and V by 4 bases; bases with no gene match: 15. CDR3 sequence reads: CASSLTVKQGEKSNQPQHF. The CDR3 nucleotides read TGCGCCAGCAGTCTCACCGTGAAACAGGGGGAAAAAAGCAATCAGCCCCAGCATTTT.

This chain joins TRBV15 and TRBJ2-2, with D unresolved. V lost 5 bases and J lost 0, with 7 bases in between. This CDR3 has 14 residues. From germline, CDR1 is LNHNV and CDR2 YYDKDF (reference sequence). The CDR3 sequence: CATSYGSNTGELFF. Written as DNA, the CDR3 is TGTGCCACCAGCTACGGATCGAACACCGGGGAGCTGTTTTTT.

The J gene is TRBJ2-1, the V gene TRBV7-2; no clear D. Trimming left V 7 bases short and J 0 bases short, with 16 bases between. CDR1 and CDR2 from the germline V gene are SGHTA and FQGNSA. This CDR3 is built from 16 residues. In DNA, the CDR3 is TGTGCCAGCACCCAGAACTACGAGAGCTCCTACAATGAGCAGTTCTTC. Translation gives CASTQNYESSYNEQFF.

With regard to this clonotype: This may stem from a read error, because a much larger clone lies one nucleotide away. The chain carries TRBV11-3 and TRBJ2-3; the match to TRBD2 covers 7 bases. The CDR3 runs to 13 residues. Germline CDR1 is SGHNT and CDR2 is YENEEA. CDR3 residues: CASSSGGSDMQYF. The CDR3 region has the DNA TGTGCCAGCAGCTCGGGGGGATCAGATATGCAGTATTTT.

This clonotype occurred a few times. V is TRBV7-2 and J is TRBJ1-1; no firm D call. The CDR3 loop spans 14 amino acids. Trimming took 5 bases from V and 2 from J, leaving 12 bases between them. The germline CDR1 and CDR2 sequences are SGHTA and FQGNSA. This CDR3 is CASSPLLANTEAFF. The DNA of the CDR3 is TGTGCCAGCAGCCCCCTCCTGGCAAACACTGAAGCTTTCTTT.

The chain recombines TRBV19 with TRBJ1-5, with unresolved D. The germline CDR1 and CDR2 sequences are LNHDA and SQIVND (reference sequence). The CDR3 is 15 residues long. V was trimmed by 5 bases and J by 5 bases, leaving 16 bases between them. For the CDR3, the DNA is TGTGCCAGTAGTCGCACCGTGGAGGGTGATCAGCCCCAGCATTTT. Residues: CASSRTVEGDQPQHF.

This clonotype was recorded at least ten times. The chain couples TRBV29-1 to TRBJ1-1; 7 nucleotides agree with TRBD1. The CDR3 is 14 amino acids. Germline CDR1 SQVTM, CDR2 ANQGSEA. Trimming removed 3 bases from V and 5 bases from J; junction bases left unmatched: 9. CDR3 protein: CSVEGRGRKTEAFF. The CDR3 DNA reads TGCAGCGTTGAGGGAAGGGGGCGGAAAACTGAAGCTTTCTTT.

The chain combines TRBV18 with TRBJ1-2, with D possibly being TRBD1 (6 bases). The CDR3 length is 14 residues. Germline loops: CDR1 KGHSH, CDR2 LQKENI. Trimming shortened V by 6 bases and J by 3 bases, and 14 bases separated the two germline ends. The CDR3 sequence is CASSASGVDYGYTF. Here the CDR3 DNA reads TGTGCCAGCTCCGCGTCAGGGGTGGACTATGGCTACACCTTC.

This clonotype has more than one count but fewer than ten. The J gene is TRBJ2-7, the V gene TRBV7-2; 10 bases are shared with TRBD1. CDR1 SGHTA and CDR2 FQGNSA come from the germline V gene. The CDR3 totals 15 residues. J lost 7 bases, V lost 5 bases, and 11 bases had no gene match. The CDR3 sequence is CASSPSSGTGDEQYF. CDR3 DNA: TGTGCCAGCAGCCCATCCTCCGGGACAGGGGATGAGCAGTACTTC.

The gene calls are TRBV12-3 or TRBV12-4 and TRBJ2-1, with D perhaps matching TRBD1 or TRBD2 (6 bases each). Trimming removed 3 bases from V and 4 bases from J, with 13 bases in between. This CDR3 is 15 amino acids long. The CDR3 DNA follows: TGTGCCAGCAGTTTGTCCCGGGGGCCTTACAATGAGCAGTTCTTC. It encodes CASSLSRGPYNEQFF.

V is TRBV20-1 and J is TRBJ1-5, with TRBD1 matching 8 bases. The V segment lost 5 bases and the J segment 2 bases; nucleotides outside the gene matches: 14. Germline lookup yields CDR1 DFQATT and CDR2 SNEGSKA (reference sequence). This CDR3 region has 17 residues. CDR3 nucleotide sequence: TGCAGTGCTGTGGACAGGGTCTGGGTATTAGGCAATCAGCCCCAGCATTTT. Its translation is CSAVDRVWVLGNQPQHF.